This T cell receptor beta chain emerged from a study of T cell repertoires in ileal Crohn's disease. CDR3 size: 14 residues. V shed 6 bases and J shed 0 bases, with 15 bases lying between them. The germline V gene encodes CDR1 SQVTM and CDR2 ANQGSEA. Sequenced by immunoSEQ multiplex PCR; TCRdb stores in-frame clones only, minus some. This repertoire shows under 8,500 clones, about three quarters found once; its top ten account for 7% to 8.5%. This TCR derives from an adult with Crohn's disease. Material for sequencing was ileal tissue. The rearrangement joins TRBV29-1 to TRBJ2-7; tentatively, D is TRBD2 (7 bases). CDR3 residues: CSVMGGQASYEQYF. Here the CDR3 DNA reads TGCAGCGTGATGGGGGGGCAGGCCTCCTACGAGCAGTACTTC.